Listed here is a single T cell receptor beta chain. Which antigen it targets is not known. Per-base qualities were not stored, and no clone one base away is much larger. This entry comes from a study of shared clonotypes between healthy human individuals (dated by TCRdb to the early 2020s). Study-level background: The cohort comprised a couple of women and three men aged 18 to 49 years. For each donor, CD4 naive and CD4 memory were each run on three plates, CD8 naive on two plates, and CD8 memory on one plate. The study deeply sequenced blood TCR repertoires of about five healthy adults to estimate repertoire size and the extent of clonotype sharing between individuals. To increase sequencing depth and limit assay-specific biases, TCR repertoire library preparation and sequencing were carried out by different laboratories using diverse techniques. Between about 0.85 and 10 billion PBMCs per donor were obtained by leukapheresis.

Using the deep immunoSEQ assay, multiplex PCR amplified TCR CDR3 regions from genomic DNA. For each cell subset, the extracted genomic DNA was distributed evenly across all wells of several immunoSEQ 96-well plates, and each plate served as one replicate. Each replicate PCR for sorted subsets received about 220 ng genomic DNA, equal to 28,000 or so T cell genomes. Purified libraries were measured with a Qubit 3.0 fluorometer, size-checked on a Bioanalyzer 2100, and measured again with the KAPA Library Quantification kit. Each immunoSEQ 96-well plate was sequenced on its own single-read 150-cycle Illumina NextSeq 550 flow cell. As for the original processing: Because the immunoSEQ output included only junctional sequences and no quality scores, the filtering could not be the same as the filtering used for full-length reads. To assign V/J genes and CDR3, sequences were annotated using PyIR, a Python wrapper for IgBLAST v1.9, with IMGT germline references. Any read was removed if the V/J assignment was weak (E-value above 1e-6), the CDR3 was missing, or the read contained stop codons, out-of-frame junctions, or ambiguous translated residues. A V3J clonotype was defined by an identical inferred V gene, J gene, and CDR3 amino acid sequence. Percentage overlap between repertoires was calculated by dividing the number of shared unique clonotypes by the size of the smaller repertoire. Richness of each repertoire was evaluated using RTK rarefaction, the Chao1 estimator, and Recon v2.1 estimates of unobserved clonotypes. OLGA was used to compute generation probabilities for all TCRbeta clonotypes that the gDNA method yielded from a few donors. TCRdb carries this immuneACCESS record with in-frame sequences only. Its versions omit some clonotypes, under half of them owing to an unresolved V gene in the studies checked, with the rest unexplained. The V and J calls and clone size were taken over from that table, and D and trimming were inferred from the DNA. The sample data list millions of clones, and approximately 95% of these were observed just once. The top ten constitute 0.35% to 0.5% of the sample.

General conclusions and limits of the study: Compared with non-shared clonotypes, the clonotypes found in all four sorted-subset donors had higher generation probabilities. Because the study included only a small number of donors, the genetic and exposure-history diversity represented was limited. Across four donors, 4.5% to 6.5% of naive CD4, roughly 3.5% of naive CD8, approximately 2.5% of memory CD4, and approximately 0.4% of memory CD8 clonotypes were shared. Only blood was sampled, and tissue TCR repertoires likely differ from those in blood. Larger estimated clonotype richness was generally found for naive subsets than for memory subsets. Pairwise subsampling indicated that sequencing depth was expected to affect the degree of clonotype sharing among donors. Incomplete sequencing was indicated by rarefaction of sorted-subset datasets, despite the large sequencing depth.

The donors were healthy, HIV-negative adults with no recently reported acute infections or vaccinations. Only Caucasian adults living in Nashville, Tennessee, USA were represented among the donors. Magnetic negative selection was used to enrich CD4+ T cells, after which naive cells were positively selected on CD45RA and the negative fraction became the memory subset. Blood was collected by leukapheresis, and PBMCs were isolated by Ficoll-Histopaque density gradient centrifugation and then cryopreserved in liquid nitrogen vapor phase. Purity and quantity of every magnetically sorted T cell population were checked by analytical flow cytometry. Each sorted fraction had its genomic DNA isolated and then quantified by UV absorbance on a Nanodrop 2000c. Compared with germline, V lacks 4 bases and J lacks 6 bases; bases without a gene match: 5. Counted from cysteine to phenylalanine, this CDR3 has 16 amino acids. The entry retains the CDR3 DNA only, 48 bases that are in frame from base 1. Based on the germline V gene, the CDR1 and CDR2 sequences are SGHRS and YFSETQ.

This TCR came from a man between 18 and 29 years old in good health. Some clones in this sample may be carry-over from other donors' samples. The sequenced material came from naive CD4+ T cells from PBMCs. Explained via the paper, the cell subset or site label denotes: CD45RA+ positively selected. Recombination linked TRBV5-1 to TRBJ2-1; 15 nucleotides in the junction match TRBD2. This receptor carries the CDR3 CASSKTGLAGGNEQFF. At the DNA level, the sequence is TGCGCCAGCAGCAAAACGGGACTAGCGGGAGGCAATGAGCAGTTCTTC.